Sequencing of this T cell receptor beta chain was carried out in a study of T cells after posttransplantation cyclophosphamide. Germline V gene lookup returns CDR1 SNHLY and CDR2 FYNNEI. The CDR3 totals 17 residues. J was trimmed by 7 bases and V by 7 bases; bases with no gene match: 18. This clone was counted many times. TCRdb's copy holds only in-frame clones and misses some; the assay was immunoSEQ multiplex PCR. Captured here are about 12,000 clones, none seen once; the top ten comprise 7.3%. The chain couples TRBV2 to TRBJ2-1; TRBD2 aligns across 8 bases. This TCR was sampled from a woman between 40 and 50 years old in good health, CMV-negative, and a related stem cell transplant donor. Sequences were obtained from PBMCs. The DNA for the CDR3 is TGTGCCAGCAATGTCCTACCTTACGGGGGGGCCTGGAATGAGCAGTTCTTC. Translating gives CASNVLPYGGAWNEQFF. The whole variable domain, filled in from reference TRBV2 and TRBJ2-1, reads EPEVTQTPSHQVTQMGQEVILRCVPISNHLYFYWYRQILGQKVEFLVSFYNNEISEKSEIFDDQFSVERPDGSNFTLKIRSTKLEDSAMYFCASNVLPYGGAWNEQFFGPGTRLTVL.